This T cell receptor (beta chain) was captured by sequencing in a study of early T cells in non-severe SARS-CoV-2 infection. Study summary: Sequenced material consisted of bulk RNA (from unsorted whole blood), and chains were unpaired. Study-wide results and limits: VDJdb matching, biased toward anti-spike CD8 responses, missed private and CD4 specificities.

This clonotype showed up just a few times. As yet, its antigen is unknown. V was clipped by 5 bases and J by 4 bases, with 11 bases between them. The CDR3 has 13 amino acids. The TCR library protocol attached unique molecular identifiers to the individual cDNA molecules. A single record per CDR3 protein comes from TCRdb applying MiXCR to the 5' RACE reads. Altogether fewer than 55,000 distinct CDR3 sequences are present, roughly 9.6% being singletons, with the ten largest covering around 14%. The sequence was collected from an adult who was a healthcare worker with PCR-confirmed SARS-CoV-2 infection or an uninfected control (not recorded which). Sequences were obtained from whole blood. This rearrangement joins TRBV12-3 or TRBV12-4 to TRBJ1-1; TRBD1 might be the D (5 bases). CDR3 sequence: CASSPGGGTEAFF. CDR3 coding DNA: TGTGCCAGCAGTCCGGGTGGGGGCACTGAAGCTTTCTTT.